This TCR beta chain was captured in a study of shared clonotypes between healthy human individuals. Overall study results and limits: Genetic and exposure-history diversity was limited by the few donors.

In the naive CD8 group, cells lacked CD45RO and were positively selected for CCR7, so terminally differentiated effector memory CD45RA+ cells were left out. This clone has just one count. Its antigen is as yet unknown. Assay: immunoSEQ multiplex PCR; the TCRdb copy retains only in-frame clones and omits some. The sample comprises millions of clones, under 95% of which are singletons, and around 1.7% rests with the top ten. The source material was naive CD8+ T cells from PBMCs. The receptor was derived from a man aged 18 to 29 in good health. Some clones in this sample may be carry-over from other donors' samples.

The CDR3 nucleotides are TGTGCCAGCAGCTATCCTAGCGGGAGAGACTACGAGCAGTACTTC. Protein sequence: CASSYPSGRDYEQYF. This chain links TRBV7-9 with TRBJ2-7; 10 nucleotides match TRBD2. The V gene's germline CDR1 is SEHNR and CDR2 FQNEAQ (reference sequence). After removal of 4 bases from V and 3 bases from J, the junction contained 6 bases not matched to a gene. The CDR3 spans 15 residues.